What follows describes a single T cell receptor (beta chain). The data originate from a study of blood T cell repertoires in COVID-19. Study-wide background: Specimens from acute and convalescent COVID-19 originated in the United States, Italy and Spain. Sources were T cells, B-cell-depleted T cells, or PBMCs; the material itself was cDNA or gDNA.

Produced via immunoSEQ multiplex PCR; TCRdb's table is partial and in-frame only. Of under 300,000 clones listed, 85% to 90% are singletons. Germline CDR1 reads KGHDR; CDR2 reads SFDVKD. The CDR3 is 17 residues long. The J segment lost 3 bases and the V segment lost 3 bases, leaving 11 bases of the junction unmatched. The specimen sequenced was peripheral blood. The chain carries TRBV24-1 and TRBJ2-3; 7 bases align to TRBD2. The source is a woman in her seventies with active or convalescent COVID-19. The CDR3 sequence is CATSDPGGEGATDTQYF. CDR3 DNA: TGTGCCACCAGTGATCCCGGAGGGGAGGGCGCGACAGATACGCAGTATTTT.